These 32 T cell receptor beta chains share one sample of origin, sequenced in a study of breast tumors, draining lymph nodes, adjacent tissues. Via MiXCR, TCRdb re-called the multiplex PCR reads, giving one row per CDR3 protein. The data contain approximately 90,000 distinct CDR3 sequences, approximately 28% of them seen just once; the ten biggest clones take up over 8%. Samples came from axillary lymph nodes draining the breast cancer. The sample comprised axillary lymph node tissue. These receptors were taken from a female donor with breast cancer. Some clones in this sample may be carry-over from other donors' samples.

V is TRBV10-3 and J is TRBJ1-6; no firm D call. V lost 3 bases, J lost 6 bases, and 3 bases lay in between. Germline V gene data show CDR1 as ENHRY and CDR2 as SYGVKD. The CDR3 totals 12 residues. In DNA, the CDR3 is TGTGCCATCAGTGATCTTAATTCACCCCTCCACTTT. Its protein product is CAISDLNSPLHF.

In its sample, this clonotype was seen many times. The chain joins TRBV18 to TRBJ1-2; TRBD1 might be the D (5 bases). CDR3 length equals 15 residues. The ends were cut back, 3 bases at V and 8 bases at J, with 19 bases in the middle. Germline V gene lookup returns CDR1 KGHSH and CDR2 LQKENI. The CDR3 sequence: CASSPRGTQREGYTF. For the CDR3, the DNA is TGTGCCAGCTCACCTCGTGGGACCCAAAGGGAAGGCTACACCTTC.

For the CDR3, the DNA is TGTGCCAGCAGCTTAAAAGGGACTTCTGGGGCCAACGTCCTGACTTTC. Its translation is CASSLKGTSGANVLTF. The chain carries TRBV7-2 and TRBJ2-6; D possibly corresponds to TRBD2 (6 bases). From germline, CDR1 is SGHTA and CDR2 FQGNSA. V shed 2 bases and J shed 1 base, with 9 bases lying between them. The CDR3 loop spans 16 amino acids.

The gene calls are TRBV11-2 and TRBJ2-1; D possibly matches TRBD1 or TRBD2 (5 bases each). Germline V gene data show CDR1 as SGHAT and CDR2 as FQNNGV. Trimming left V 5 bases short and J 6 bases short, with 14 bases between. The CDR3 covers 14 residues. The CDR3 nucleotides read TGTGCCAGCAGCCCCGGAAGAGGGGTCAATGAGCAGTTCTTC. The encoded protein is CASSPGRGVNEQFF.

This clonotype has a count of ten or more. The chain joins TRBV5-1 to TRBJ2-7; TRBD1 aligns across 8 bases. The CDR3 covers 15 residues. With V trimmed by 2 bases and J by 2 bases, 6 bases remained unmatched. CDR1 is SGHRS, CDR2 YFSETQ, per germline. As DNA, the CDR3 is TGCGCCAGCAGCTTCAAGCCGGACAGGGCCTACGAGCAGTACTTC. This sequence encodes CASSFKPDRAYEQYF.

Worth noting for this clonotype: An end of the junction differs from the germline gene, which may be a read error. CDR3 residues: CSAGDRSNYGYPF. The DNA of the CDR3 is TGCAGTGCTGGAGACCGAAGTAACTATGGCTACCCCTTC. The chain has TRBV20-1 and TRBJ1-2; D remains ambiguous. Germline CDR1 is DFQATT and CDR2 is SNEGSKA (reference sequence). The CDR3 has 13 amino acids.

This clonotype showed up many times. This chain joins TRBV7-3 and TRBJ2-1; D uncertain. The CDR3 sequence is 13 residues long. With 2 bases removed from V and 2 bases from J, the gap between germline ends came to 4 bases. The germline V gene encodes CDR1 SGHTA and CDR2 FQGTGA. The chain's CDR3 is CASSLRPYNEQFF. The CDR3 nucleotides are TGTGCCAGCAGCTTACGACCCTACAATGAGCAGTTCTTC.

There are many counts of this clonotype. The CDR3 DNA follows: TGTGCCACCAGTGACCCGAGCCCGGACAGGCCGGGGGACTACAATGAGCAGTTCTTC. Its translation: CATSDPSPDRPGDYNEQFF. The V and J genes are TRBV24-1 and TRBJ2-1, with TRBD1 as a possible D gene (7 bases). V lost 4 bases to trimming and J lost 3 bases, with 24 bases between them. The CDR3 covers 19 residues. Germline V gene sequence: CDR1 KGHDR, CDR2 SFDVKD.

This clonotype was recorded once. Possible read error: a much larger clone is one base away. The V gene is TRBV30, the J gene TRBJ2-3; D is ambiguous. Trimming stripped 0 bases from V and 4 bases from J, with 5 bases between. The germline CDR1 and CDR2 sequences are GTSNPN and SVGIG (reference sequence). The CDR3 has 12 amino acids. The CDR3 reads CAWSVVPDTQYF. CDR3 sequence (DNA): TGTGCCTGGAGTGTAGTTCCAGATACGCAGTATTTT.

This clonotype was seen at least ten times. J is TRBJ1-6 and V is TRBV3-1; D might be TRBD1 (5 bases). The ends were cut back, 3 bases at V and 5 bases at J, with 11 bases in the middle. Per germline, CDR1 LGHDT and CDR2 YNNKEL (reference sequence). The CDR3 runs to 15 residues. CDR3 residues: CASSQGRRDNSPLHF. The CDR3 DNA reads as TGTGCCAGCAGCCAGGGACGGAGAGATAATTCACCCCTCCACTTT. Using reference TRBV3-1 and TRBJ1-6 for the parts outside the CDR3, the full variable domain is DTAVSQTPKYLVTQMGNDKSIKCEQNLGHDTMYWYKQDSKKFLKIMFSYNNKELIINETVPNRFSPKSPDKAHLNLHINSLELGDSAVYFCASSQGRRDNSPLHFGNGTRLTVT.

The table lists this clonotype with many counts. The chain has TRBV6-5 and TRBJ2-2; 10 bases agree with TRBD1. Per the germline V gene, CDR1 is MNHEY and CDR2 is SVGAGI. V was pared by 8 bases and J by 5 bases, with 8 bases of the junction left unmatched. The CDR3 length is 15 residues. CDR3 protein: CASFEDRGETGELFF. The CDR3 region has the DNA TGTGCCAGCTTCGAGGACAGGGGGGAAACCGGGGAGCTGTTTTTT.

This clonotype has a handful of counts. The chain carries TRBV18 and TRBJ1-1; D not certain. The CDR3 spans 15 residues. Germline CDR1 and CDR2: KGHSH and LQKENI. V was trimmed by 3 bases and J by 0 bases, leaving 11 bases between them. The CDR3 spells CASSPYRSMNTEAFF. In DNA, the CDR3 is TGTGCCAGCTCACCCTACAGATCGATGAACACTGAAGCTTTCTTT.

This clonotype has at least ten counts. The V and J genes are TRBV14 and TRBJ1-2; weak D call: TRBD1 (5 bases). Germline V gives CDR1 SGHDN, CDR2 FVKESK. Trimming shortened V by 4 bases and J by 4 bases, and 13 bases separated the two germline ends. The CDR3 sequence is 14 residues long. The CDR3 reads CASSLAQGSYGYTF. CDR3 DNA sequence: TGTGCCAGCAGCCTCGCCCAGGGTTCCTATGGCTACACCTTC.

The chain is built from TRBV12-5 and TRBJ2-3; 7 bases align to TRBD2. In germline, CDR1 is LGHNT, CDR2 FRNRAP. The J segment lost 0 bases and the V segment lost 4 bases, leaving 4 bases of the junction unmatched. The CDR3 has 15 amino acids. CDR3 sequence: CASGWSGASTDTQYF. In DNA, the CDR3 is TGTGCTAGTGGTTGGAGCGGGGCTAGCACAGATACGCAGTATTTT.

This clonotype was seen many times. The rearrangement links TRBV28 to TRBJ1-5; D unclear. This CDR3 is built from 18 residues. The germline gives CDR1 MDHEN, CDR2 SYDVKM. The V and J ends lost 3 bases and 3 bases respectively, with 21 bases between them. This CDR3 reads CASSFPRQQRSYNQPQHF. In nucleotides, the CDR3 is TGTGCCAGCAGTTTTCCCCGCCAACAGAGATCTTACAATCAGCCCCAGCATTTT.

Details on this clonotype: The germline gene is not matched at one end of the junction; a read error may be the cause. The gene calls are TRBV14 and TRBJ2-5; D is perhaps TRBD1 (5 bases). Germline V gives CDR1 SGHDN, CDR2 FVKESK. CDR3 length equals 21 residues. CDR3 in DNA: TGTGCCGGCAGCCATCCATCGTCACCCCGACAGATCTTATACAGAGAAGAGACCCAGTACTTC. Amino acids: CAGSHPSSPRQILYREETQYF.

The CDR3 nucleotides read TGTGCCAGCAGTGAAGCGGGACTAGTGGTTACGCAGTATTTT. This translates into CASSEAGLVVTQYF. The rearrangement links TRBV2 to TRBJ2-3, with 8 bases fitting TRBD2. With V trimmed by 0 bases and J by 8 bases, 4 bases remained unmatched. Per germline, CDR1 SNHLY and CDR2 FYNNEI. CDR3 length equals 14 residues.

There are a few counts of this clonotype. The V and J genes are TRBV11-2 and TRBJ1-1; a weak D match, TRBD1 (5 bases). The germline gives CDR1 SGHAT, CDR2 FQNNGV. Trimming took 0 bases from V and 1 from J, leaving 6 bases between them. There are 14 residues in the CDR3. CDR3 nucleotides: TGTGCCAGCAGCTTAGAAGGGGAGAACACTGAAGCTTTCTTT. This sequence encodes CASSLEGENTEAFF.

This chain connects TRBV10-3 to TRBJ1-2, with a weak D call TRBD1 (6 bases). V lost 3 bases, J lost 3 bases, and 8 bases lay in between. CDR1 and CDR2 from the germline V gene are ENHRY and SYGVKD. CDR3 length equals 13 residues. Written as DNA, the CDR3 is TGTGCCATCAGTGAAGGGGGTGACTATGGCTACACCTTC. It codes for CAISEGGDYGYTF.

Many counts were recorded for this clonotype. V is TRBV6-2 or TRBV6-3 and J is TRBJ1-5; 7 positions match TRBD1. This CDR3 has 14 amino acids. Per the germline V gene, CDR1 is MNHEY and CDR2 is SVGEGT. V lost 5 bases to trimming and J lost 2 bases; unmatched junction nucleotides: 3. In DNA, the CDR3 is TGTGCCAGCAGTCGACAGGGCGGCAATCAGCCCCAGCATTTT. Its protein product is CASSRQGGNQPQHF.

This clonotype was seen ten or more times. The V call is TRBV20-1, the J call TRBJ2-1; TRBD2 aligns across 12 bases. V dropped 3 bases and J dropped 6; count of bases not matched to a gene: 3. CDR1 DFQATT and CDR2 SNEGSKA come from the germline V gene (reference sequence). The CDR3 totals 14 residues. This chain's CDR3 is CSASRLAGVNEQFF. Written as DNA, the CDR3 is TGCAGTGCTAGCAGACTAGCGGGAGTCAATGAGCAGTTCTTC.

This clonotype was picked up a small number of times. It may be a read error: a sequence one base away is much more abundant. The J gene is TRBJ1-2, the V gene TRBV6-2 or TRBV6-3; the D is unclear. The CDR3 sequence is 13 residues long. V was clipped by 5 bases and J by 7 bases, with 14 bases between them. Germline values: CDR1 MNHEY, CDR2 SVGEGT. The CDR3 DNA sequence: TGTGCCAGCAGTCACACGCCCGCTGGTGGCTACACCTTC. It specifies CASSHTPAGGYTF.

Many counts were recorded for this clonotype. The rearrangement joins TRBV15 to TRBJ2-5; possibly TRBD1 or TRBD2 for D (5 bases each). CDR3 size: 15 residues. V gave up 0 bases and J gave up 4 bases, with 12 bases separating them. Germline V gene data show CDR1 as LNHNV and CDR2 as YYDKDF (reference sequence). Here the CDR3 reads CATSRDGQGAETQYF. The DNA of the CDR3 is TGTGCCACCAGCAGAGATGGGCAGGGAGCAGAGACCCAGTACTTC. The full variable domain, rest sourced from reference TRBV15 and TRBJ2-5, is DAMVIQNPRYQVTQFGKPVTLSCSQTLNHNVMYWYQQKSSQAPKLLFHYYDKDFNNEADTPDNFQSRRPNTSFCFLDIRSPGLGDTAMYLCATSRDGQGAETQYFGPGTRLLVL.

For this clonotype: A junction boundary mismatches the germline segment, possibly from a read error. The chain has TRBV6-5 and TRBJ2-1; 12 bases agree with TRBD2. CDR1 MNHEY and CDR2 SVGAGI come from the germline V gene. The CDR3 extends over 18 amino acids. The CDR3 loop reads CASSHSTTSGSSHNEQFF. The DNA of the CDR3 is TGTGCCAGCAGTCACTCCACGACTAGCGGGAGCTCCCACAATGAGCAGTTCTTC.

As for this clonotype: This may stem from a read error, because a much larger clone lies one nucleotide away. V gene TRBV7-8 combines with J gene TRBJ2-6; maybe TRBD2 (6 bases). CDR1 SGHVS and CDR2 FQNEAQ come from the germline V gene. This CDR3 spans 19 amino acids. V was cut by 5 bases and J by 0 bases, with 20 bases left in between. DNA of the CDR3: TGTGCCAGCAGCCCGAGGCCCCCAGCGGGCTACTCTGGGGCCAACGTCCTGACTTTC. It codes for CASSPRPPAGYSGANVLTF.

For this clonotype: A much more abundant neighbour one base away suggests this may be a read error. This chain links TRBV20-1 with TRBJ2-1; the D gene is possibly TRBD2 (6 bases). Germline assignment: CDR1 DFQATT and CDR2 SNEGSKA (reference sequence). The CDR3 consists of 15 residues. CDR3 sequence (DNA): TGCAGTGCTAGGGGGACTCTTTCCTCCTCCAATGAGCAGTTCTTC. Its protein product is CSARGTLSSSNEQFF.

The chain joins TRBV20-1 to TRBJ1-5; tentatively, D is TRBD1 (5 bases). The CDR3 extends over 12 amino acids. V was pared by 5 bases and J by 6 bases, with 11 bases between. Germline lookup yields CDR1 DFQATT and CDR2 SNEGSKA (reference sequence). CDR3 nucleotides: TGCAGTGCTCAATCTGGGGGTCAGCCCCAGCATTTT. Protein product: CSAQSGGQPQHF.

This clonotype was counted once. The germline gene is not matched at one end of the junction; a read error may be the cause. The chain is built from TRBV9 and TRBJ2-7; D might be TRBD1 or TRBD2, each matching 5 bases. Germline-derived CDR1 and CDR2 are SGDLS and YYNGEE. The CDR3 is made up of 14 amino acids. The CDR3 DNA sequence: TGTGCCGGCAGCGCGAGGGTGGGGACCTACGAGCAGTCCTTC. It specifies CAGSARVGTYEQSF.

This clonotype was picked up many times. This chain uses TRBV2 with TRBJ2-7; D is ambiguous. Germline lookup yields CDR1 SNHLY and CDR2 FYNNEI. This CDR3 has 10 residues. Trimming took 7 bases from V and 3 from J, leaving 4 bases between them. The CDR3 DNA sequence: TGTGCCAGCAACCTCTACGAGCAGTACTTC. Amino acid sequence: CASNLYEQYF.

With regard to this clonotype: Compared with germline, one end of the junction differs, possibly owing to a read error. The chain couples TRBV20-1 to TRBJ1-6; 8 bases are shared with TRBD1. CDR3 length equals 17 residues. Germline V gene lookup returns CDR1 DFQATT and CDR2 SNEGSKA (reference sequence). The DNA for the CDR3 is TGCAGTGCTAGGGAGAGCCCGGACAGGGCCTATAATTCGCCCCTCCACTTT. Amino acid sequence: CSARESPDRAYNSPLHF.

This clonotype was found many times. This rearrangement joins TRBV6-6 to TRBJ1-2, with 9 bases aligning to TRBD1. V was clipped by 5 bases and J by 6 bases; unmatched bases: 13. Germline loops: CDR1 MNHNY, CDR2 SVGAGI (reference sequence). This CDR3 region has 16 residues. CDR3 amino acids: CASSHPSTGQGHGYTF. CDR3 sequence (DNA): TGTGCCAGCAGTCACCCGAGTACGGGACAGGGCCATGGCTACACCTTC.

This clonotype was counted ten times or more. V usage is TRBV6-2 or TRBV6-3 and J usage is TRBJ2-2; D is unclear. This CDR3 is 13 amino acids long. Germline V CDR1 and CDR2: MNHEY, SVGEGT. Trimming left V 5 bases short and J 1 base short, with 5 bases between. The CDR3 DNA follows: TGTGCCAGCAGTCCGGTGAACACCGGGGAGCTGTTTTTT. Translating it yields CASSPVNTGELFF.